This section outlines one T cell receptor beta chain sequence together with its context. Its target is unknown. The donors belonged to the roughly 130-subject validation cohort, separate from the roughly 710-subject first cohort. The table came from immunoSEQ multiplex PCR; TCRdb's copy has only in-frame clones and leaves some out. The sample yields some 120,000 clones, roughly 90% seen once. The data were taken from a study of cytomegalovirus exposure and HLA in healthy donors. Regarding the study as a whole: One later analysis, an examination of the roughly 130 validation repertoires, found that first-cohort TCR clusters tended to co-occur in them. With high specificity and sensitivity, the classifier reportedly diagnosed cytomegalovirus status. TCR beta chains numbering 164 were designated cytomegalovirus-associated.

The germline V gene has CDR1 SNHLY and CDR2 FYNNEI. V gave up 5 bases and J gave up 8 bases, with 12 bases separating them. There are 12 residues in the CDR3. Input material: PBMCs. This TCR derives from a man aged 25 to 40 in good health and CMV-seronegative. The chain carries TRBV2 and TRBJ1-2; tentative D call: TRBD1 (6 bases). CDR3 protein: CASSTQGWGYTF. DNA for the CDR3: TGTGCCAGCAGTACCCAGGGGTGGGGCTACACCTTC.